What follows are 7 T cell receptor beta chains derived from one specimen sequenced in a study of vaccination and CD4 T cells after COVID-19. Antigens of these TCRs are unknown. Once obtained from cultured CD4+ T cells, the DNA was sequenced using the Oncomine TCR Beta short-read assay. MiXCR was run by TCRdb on the PCR reads, yielding one entry per CDR3 protein. Here the sample spans approximately 20,000 distinct CDR3 sequences, less than 50% being singletons. Treatment given: roughly 10-day PBMC culture with coronavirus spike peptide pools or control peptides (ViraFEST assay). Here the sequenced sample was CD4+ T cells from blood, cultured in vitro, taken after SARS-CoV-2 vaccination. Source of these receptors: a human donor who had recovered from COVID-19.

This clonotype was seen more than once but under ten times. The gene calls are TRBV7-9 and TRBJ1-6; 11 nucleotides align to TRBD1. This CDR3 has 17 residues. Germline V gene data show CDR1 as SEHNR and CDR2 as FQNEAQ (reference sequence). V shed 7 bases and J 8 bases; nucleotides not matched to a gene: 13. The CDR3 coding sequence is TGTGCCAGCACCATTGGCTCCGGACAGGGGGCGTATTCACCCCTCCACTTT. It translates to CASTIGSGQGAYSPLHF.

The rearrangement links TRBV20-1 to TRBJ2-2; 9 bases agree with TRBD2. Per germline, CDR1 DFQATT and CDR2 SNEGSKA (reference sequence). The CDR3 is 14 residues long. V shed 4 bases and J 4 bases; nucleotides not matched to a gene: 4. The CDR3 protein is CSAIAGDPTGELFF. The CDR3 coding sequence is TGCAGTGCTATAGCGGGAGACCCCACCGGGGAGCTGTTTTTT.

V is TRBV7-9 and J is TRBJ1-6; 9 bases agree with TRBD1. This CDR3 contains 17 residues. V lost 2 bases and J lost 4; bases outside the gene matches: 6. Germline V gene data show CDR1 as SEHNR and CDR2 as FQNEAQ (reference sequence). The CDR3 region is CASSLTRGQGYNSPLHF. The DNA of the CDR3 is TGTGCCAGCAGCTTAACAAGGGGACAGGGTTATAATTCACCCCTCCACTTT.

This clonotype showed up just once. The J gene is TRBJ1-2, the V gene TRBV28, with D possibly TRBD1 on 5 matching bases. The CDR3 has 13 amino acids. The V end lost 9 bases, the J end lost 4 bases, and 15 bases lay between the germline ends. Germline-derived CDR1 and CDR2 are MDHEN and SYDVKM. In DNA, the CDR3 is TGTGCCAGTCGCCGGGGGGGAGGCTATGGCTACACCTTC. Protein: CASRRGGGYGYTF.

This chain joins TRBV7-3 and TRBJ1-2, with D perhaps TRBD1 (5 bases). Trimming pared 5 bases from V and 9 bases from J, leaving 22 bases between. Germline V gene lookup returns CDR1 SGHTA and CDR2 FQGTGA. The CDR3 covers 15 residues. The CDR3 coding sequence is TGTGCCAGCAGCCACGGGGCCGACAGTTTTTTCAGCTACACCTTC. Translated, it gives CASSHGADSFFSYTF.

This sequence joins TRBV6-2 or TRBV6-3 and TRBJ1-5, with 11 positions matching TRBD1. The germline V gene encodes CDR1 MNHEY and CDR2 SVGEGT. J lost 5 bases, V lost 2 bases, and 5 bases had no gene match. The CDR3 is 16 residues long. CDR3 in amino acids: CASSYGGTGGDQPQHF. CDR3 bases: TGTGCCAGCAGTTACGGAGGGACAGGGGGAGATCAGCCCCAGCATTTT.

In its sample, this clonotype was seen a few times. The rearrangement links TRBV20-1 to TRBJ2-3; D remains ambiguous. CDR1 DFQATT and CDR2 SNEGSKA come from the germline V gene (reference sequence). CDR3 length equals 11 residues. V lost 3 bases, J lost 6 bases, and 7 bases lay in between. The CDR3 protein is CSASVRDTQYF. In nucleotides, the CDR3 is TGCAGTGCTAGTGTGAGGGATACGCAGTATTTT.